The rows below give T cell receptor beta chains drawn from one sample of a study of control samples from healthy donors and cancer patients. Here immunoSEQ multiplex PCR was the method, and the copy in TCRdb shows in-frame clones only, minus some. The sample carries more than 140,000 clones, under 95% recorded once. Sequenced sample: blood. These receptors originate from a man aged 40-50 years in good health. Each CDR3 is given with its conserved first and last residue. The D gene is left open where the match is weak. Only part of the rows carry a size: once, few, many, or a class if the clone is expanded.

d_call	clone_size	v_call	cdr3_length	j_call	cdr3_nt	cdr3_aa
.	.	TRBV6-5	14	TRBJ1-1	TGTGCCAGCAGAGAGACGGGGGCGGACACTGAAGCTTTCTTT	CASRETGADTEAFF
TRBD1	.	TRBV16	15	TRBJ1-5	TGTGCCAGCAGCGGAACGGGACAGGGCAATCAGCCCCAGCATTTT	CASSGTGQGNQPQHF
.	.	TRBV7-2	17	TRBJ1-5	TGTGCCAGCAGCTTAGGGATAGTGTTAGAGGTAAATCAGCCCCAGCATTTT	CASSLGIVLEVNQPQHF
.	.	TRBV25-1	15	TRBJ1-1	TGTGCCAGCAGTGGGGAATGGGGTGGGAACACTGAAGCTTTCTTT	CASSGEWGGNTEAFF
.	.	TRBV18	16	TRBJ2-4	TGTGCCAGCTCACGGTGGCTCTATGGGGCCAAAAACATTCAGTACTTC	CASSRWLYGAKNIQYF
.	.	TRBV11-3	18	TRBJ2-4	TGTGCCAGCAGCTTAGGGGGAGGCGGACAGGACCCGAAAAACATTCAGTACTTC	CASSLGGGGQDPKNIQYF
.	.	TRBV13	15	TRBJ1-4	TGTGCCAGCAGCTTAGGCCCCGGTGGGGGTGAAAAACTGTTTTTT	CASSLGPGGGEKLFF
.	few	TRBV7-2	16	TRBJ1-3	TGTGCCAGCAGCTTATCGGCAGGAGGGCAAACAGGCACCATATATTTT	CASSLSAGGQTGTIYF
TRBD2	.	TRBV29-1	14	TRBJ2-5	TGCAGCGTGGCCGGGACTAGCGGTCAAGAGACCCAGTACTTC	CSVAGTSGQETQYF
.	.	TRBV4-3	13	TRBJ2-2	TGCGCCAGCAGCCAAGAAGTACCGGGGGAGCTGTTTTTT	CASSQEVPGELFF
TRBD1	.	TRBV6-2/TRBV6-3	17	TRBJ2-1	TGTGCCAGCAGTTTCCCGGACAGGGCCGTAACCTACAATGAGCAGTTCTTC	CASSFPDRAVTYNEQFF
.	few	TRBV21-1	14	TRBJ2-5	TGTGCCAGCGGGGGACCGGGACCTAGGGAGACCCAGTACTTC	CASGGPGPRETQYF
.	.	TRBV9	14	TRBJ2-7	TGTGCCAGCAGCGCAAGGGGGGACCCCGGGGAGCAGTACTTC	CASSARGDPGEQYF
TRBD1	.	TRBV2	16	TRBJ1-1	TGTGCCAGCAGTGTCTCCCAGGGGGCTTGGAGCACTGAAGCTTTCTTT	CASSVSQGAWSTEAFF
.	.	TRBV10-3	13	TRBJ1-1	TGTGCCATCTCACAGGGAAGCAACACTGAAGCTTTCTTT	CAISQGSNTEAFF
.	once	TRBV9	12	TRBJ2-4	TGTGCCAGCAGCCCCCGACGGAACATTCAGTACTTC	CASSPRRNIQYF
.	.	TRBV6-2/TRBV6-3	12	TRBJ2-1	TGTGCCAGCAGTTATGCAGGGTTTGAGCAGTTCTTC	CASSYAGFEQFF
.	.	TRBV30	14	TRBJ1-1	TGTGCCTGGAGTTCTACAGGGATGGGAACTGAAGCTTTCTTT	CAWSSTGMGTEAFF
.	.	TRBV7-9	12	TRBJ2-7	TGTGCCAGCAGCGCTGGGGCGAGGGAGCAGTACTTC	CASSAGAREQYF
TRBD1	once	TRBV29-1	14	TRBJ2-1	TGCAGCGTTGAAGGACAGGGTGGGTACAATGAGCAGTTCTTC	CSVEGQGGYNEQFF
.	.	TRBV18	12	TRBJ2-1	TGTGCCAGCTCACCACTCGGCAATGAGCAGTTCTTC	CASSPLGNEQFF
TRBD1	.	TRBV24-1	11	TRBJ1-2	TGTGCCACTCTGGACAGGGATGGCTACACCTTC	CATLDRDGYTF
.	.	TRBV7-9	12	TRBJ1-4	TGTGCCAGCAGCTTCACAGATGAAAAACTGTTTTTT	CASSFTDEKLFF
.	.	TRBV18	14	TRBJ2-5	TGTGCCAGCTCACCTCTAGGGGCGCGAGAGACCCAGTACTTC	CASSPLGARETQYF
TRBD1	.	TRBV5-5	16	TRBJ1-3	TGTGCCAGCAGCCAGGGACAGGGGGCGCATGGAAACACCATATATTTT	CASSQGQGAHGNTIYF
.	.	TRBV11-3	14	TRBJ2-1	TGTGCCAGCAGCTTGTCCCCAGCCCACAATGAGCAGTTCTTC	CASSLSPAHNEQFF
TRBD2	.	TRBV11-2	18	TRBJ2-5	TGTGCCAGCAGCAAAGGACTAGCGGGAGGCGGATTTGGAGAGACCCAGTACTTC	CASSKGLAGGGFGETQYF
.	.	TRBV5-6	13	TRBJ1-5	TGTGCCAGCAGCTTGGGTCTCAATCAGCCCCAGCATTTT	CASSLGLNQPQHF
.	.	TRBV7-2	14	TRBJ1-1	TGTGCCAGCAGCTTAACAGTAAAGAACACTGAAGCTTTCTTT	CASSLTVKNTEAFF
.	.	TRBV6-1	19	TRBJ1-5	TGTGCCAGCAGTGAACCCGTCAGGATGCCAGAGTATAGCAATCAGCCCCAGCATTTT	CASSEPVRMPEYSNQPQHF
.	.	TRBV13	15	TRBJ1-5	TGTGCCAGCAGCCGTAGACACTATAGCAATCAGCCCCAGCATTTT	CASSRRHYSNQPQHF
.	.	TRBV6-1	14	TRBJ1-5	TGTGCCAGCAGTGAAGCTTGGGCCGGTCAGCCCCAGCATTTT	CASSEAWAGQPQHF
TRBD1	.	TRBV3-1/TRBV3-2	14	TRBJ2-5	TGTGCCAGCAAAAGAGACAGGGAGCGAGAGACCCAGTACTTC	CASKRDRERETQYF
TRBD1	.	TRBV4-3	15	TRBJ1-1	TGCGCCAGCAGCCAAGAACAGGGGGCCCGGACTGAAGCTTTCTTT	CASSQEQGARTEAFF
.	.	TRBV29-1	14	TRBJ2-5	TGCAGCGTTGTAAAATGGGGGGACCAAGAGACCCAGTACTTC	CSVVKWGDQETQYF
TRBD2	.	TRBV6-1	16	TRBJ2-5	TGTGCCAGCAGTGAAAGGGCTAGCGGATACCAAGAGACCCAGTACTTC	CASSERASGYQETQYF
.	.	TRBV5-1	14	TRBJ1-5	TGCGCCCGCAGCGGCGGGGGGGGCGACCAGCCCCAGCATTTT	CARSGGGGDQPQHF
.	.	TRBV7-9	18	TRBJ2-2	TGTGCCAGCAGCTTAGAACGACAGCCCCACTTGAACACCGGGGAGCTGTTTTTT	CASSLERQPHLNTGELFF
.	.	TRBV4-1	11	TRBJ2-7	TGCGCCAGCAGCCAAGACTCCGAGCAGTACTTC	CASSQDSEQYF
.	.	TRBV7-8	15	TRBJ2-1	TGTGCCACCTTAAAAACGGGGGAAAGGTGGAATGAGCAGTTCTTC	CATLKTGERWNEQFF
.	few	TRBV7-9	17	TRBJ1-5	TGTGCCAGCAGCGGAGAGGGCTGGGGCTGGGGCAATCAGCCCCAGCATTTT	CASSGEGWGWGNQPQHF
.	.	TRBV6-5	13	TRBJ2-1	TGTGCCAGCAGTAAGCAGGGGTTCAATGAGCAGTTCTTC	CASSKQGFNEQFF
.	once	TRBV10-1	16	TRBJ2-5	TGCGCCAGCAGTGAGTCGATCGGGGAGAATCAAGAGACCCAGTACTTC	CASSESIGENQETQYF
TRBD1	.	TRBV28	13	TRBJ1-4	TGTGCCAGCAGGCCGGGACAGAATGAAAAACTGTTTTTT	CASRPGQNEKLFF
TRBD1	.	TRBV27	15	TRBJ1-1	TGTGCCAGCAGTCCCCGGACAGGGGCGAACACTGAAGCTTTCTTT	CASSPRTGANTEAFF
.	.	TRBV7-9	15	TRBJ2-2	TGTGCCAGCAGCCCAATGGGACTCAGCACCGGGGAGCTGTTTTTT	CASSPMGLSTGELFF
.	.	TRBV12-3/TRBV12-4	13	TRBJ1-6	TGTGCCAGCAGCCAAGCAGGGAATTCACCCCTCCACTTT	CASSQAGNSPLHF
.	.	TRBV14	18	TRBJ2-7	TGTGCCAGCAGCCAACTCCGAGCGGGGACAGGTTTGCACTACGAGCAGTACTTC	CASSQLRAGTGLHYEQYF
.	once	TRBV29-1	15	TRBJ1-1	TGCAGCGTTTCATGGGATTCAACGGGACGAACTGAAGCTTTCTTT	CSVSWDSTGRTEAFF
.	.	TRBV4-3	16	TRBJ2-7	TGCGCCAGCAGCCAAGTTGGCTCCGACGGCTACTACGAGCAGTACTTC	CASSQVGSDGYYEQYF
.	.	TRBV9	14	TRBJ2-7	TGTGCCAGCAGCCCCCGGGACCTCCGTTACGAGCAGTACTTC	CASSPRDLRYEQYF
.	.	TRBV29-1	10	TRBJ2-1	TGCAGCGCATGGGGGGATGAGCAGTTCTTC	CSAWGDEQFF
.	.	TRBV24-1	13	TRBJ2-1	TGTGCCACCAGTGATTTGAGGGGCAATGAGCAGTTCTTC	CATSDLRGNEQFF